The source of this T cell receptor (beta chain) is a study of T-cell reconstitution after alpha-beta-depleted transplantation in children. Study conclusions and caveats: It was newly produced T cells that mostly accounted for T-cell counts and diversity one year after transplant. Recipient T cells and thymic progenitors that survived were the source of the high TCRbeta diversity seen at day 60 in some patients. About two months after transplant, alpha-beta T cells reportedly came from several hundred expanded graft clones.

V lost 4 bases, J lost 0 bases, and 2 bases stayed unmatched. Looked up from germline, CDR1 is MNHEY and CDR2 is SVGAGI. The CDR3 extends over 15 amino acids. Notes on this clonotype: Antigen specificity is unknown.

Unique molecular identifiers featured in how the TCRbeta library was prepared. TCRdb recomputed calls from the PCR reads with MiXCR, one row per CDR3 protein. The table has approximately 210,000 distinct CDR3 sequences, approximately 17% seen once. The chain joins TRBV6-5 to TRBJ2-2; 7 bases align to TRBD2. The sample in question was PBMCs, mostly from graft donor cells, obtained 360 days after TCRalphabeta/CD19-depleted stem cell transplant. The source is a male patient aged 2-15 years who had a stem cell transplant for acute lymphoblastic leukemia, so the T cells may come from the graft donor. CDR3 sequence: CASSWSGANTGELFF. CDR3 nucleotides: TGTGCCAGCAGTTGGAGCGGGGCGAACACCGGGGAGCTGTTTTTT.